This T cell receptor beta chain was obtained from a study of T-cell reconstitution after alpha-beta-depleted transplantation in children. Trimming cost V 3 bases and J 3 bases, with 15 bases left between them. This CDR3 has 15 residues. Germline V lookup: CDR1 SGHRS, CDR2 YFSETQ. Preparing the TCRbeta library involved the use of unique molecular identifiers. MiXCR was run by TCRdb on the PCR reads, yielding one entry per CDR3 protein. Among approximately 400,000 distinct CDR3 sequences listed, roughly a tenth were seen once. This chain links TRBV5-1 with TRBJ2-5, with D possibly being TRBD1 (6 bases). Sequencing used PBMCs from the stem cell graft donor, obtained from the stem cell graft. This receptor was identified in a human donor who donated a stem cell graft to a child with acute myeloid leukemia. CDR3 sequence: CASSYLDSRKETQYF. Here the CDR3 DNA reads TGCGCCAGCAGCTATCTGGACAGTAGAAAAGAGACCCAGTACTTC.